This T cell receptor beta chain was documented in a study of CD8 T cells in Susac syndrome. Concerning this clonotype: Its antigen is still unknown.

Random hexamers were used to reverse transcribe the RNA input (about 0.5 to 1 ug). Across 54 Vbeta and 13 Jbeta, immunoSEQ multiplex PCR amplified TCR beta CDR3. TCRdb re-derived calls from the immunoSEQ multiplex PCR reads in MiXCR, one entry per CDR3 protein. This sample yields around 170,000 distinct CDR3 sequences, of which approximately 94% are seen a single time; roughly 0.11% belongs to the top ten. The study, taken as a whole, reports: Within Susac syndrome CD4+ T cell repertoires, clonal expansion was not evident.

The sequenced target, TCR beta, came from blood CD8+ and CD4+ T cells. The material sequenced was CD4+ T cells from PBMCs. The receptor comes from a human donor with Susac syndrome.

The CDR3 here is CAWSNSLGTEAFF. DNA of the CDR3: TGTGCCTGGAGCAACAGCCTGGGCACTGAAGCTTTCTTT. This sequence joins TRBV30 and TRBJ1-1; no clear D gene. From germline, CDR1 is GTSNPN and CDR2 SVGIG (reference sequence). The ends were cut back, 3 bases at V and 4 bases at J, with 12 bases in the middle. This CDR3 region has 13 residues.